These 10 T cell receptor beta chains originate from one sample sequenced in a study of T cells after yellow fever vaccination. One entry per CDR3 protein, called by TCRdb with MiXCR from the 5' RACE reads. The sample has about 75,000 distinct CDR3 sequences, more than 5.5% seen once. Sequencing was performed on CD8+ T cells sorted from PBMCs, taken about 10 days after the first yellow fever vaccination. The receptors were gathered from a man aged 18 to 29 who received the YFV17D yellow fever vaccine.

This clonotype came up many times. V is TRBV3-1 and J is TRBJ2-5; 13 nucleotides line up with TRBD2. Germline V gene sequence: CDR1 LGHDT, CDR2 YNNKEL (reference sequence). The V and J ends lost 4 bases and 5 bases, in that order; junction bases with no gene match: 4. The CDR3 contains 15 residues. CDR3 residues: CASSPGLAGVETQYF. The CDR3 nucleotides are TGTGCCAGCAGCCCCGGACTAGCGGGGGTTGAGACCCAGTACTTC.

This clonotype was counted many times. The chain joins TRBV7-3 to TRBJ2-1, with unresolved D. CDR3 length: 15 amino acids. V lost 5 bases and J 2 bases, leaving 13 bases between the germline ends. CDR1 is SGHTA, CDR2 FQGTGA, per germline. CDR3 bases: TGTGCCAGCAGCCCCCGCCCCAGGACCTACAATGAGCAGTTCTTC. It specifies CASSPRPRTYNEQFF.

Ten or more counts support this clonotype. The chain is built from TRBV9 and TRBJ2-7, with unresolved D. Germline V gives CDR1 SGDLS, CDR2 YYNGEE. This CDR3 contains 13 residues. V was pared by 0 bases and J by 3 bases, with 7 bases between. In DNA, the CDR3 is TGTGCCAGCAGCGTAGTTCCGGGCTACGAGCAGTACTTC. Its protein product is CASSVVPGYEQYF.

This clonotype was counted at least ten times. The chain combines TRBV6-2 or TRBV6-3 with TRBJ2-2; a possible D gene is TRBD1 (5 bases). Trimming shortened V by 5 bases and J by 7 bases, and 8 bases separated the two germline ends. CDR3 length: 12 residues. Germline-derived CDR1 and CDR2 are MNHEY and SVGEGT. This CDR3 is CASSTGIGELFF. The CDR3 region has the DNA TGTGCCAGCAGTACAGGCATCGGGGAGCTGTTTTTT.

This clonotype came up a few times. The chain recombines TRBV7-8 with TRBJ2-7; D is unclear. CDR1 and CDR2 (germline): SGHVS, FQNEAQ. The CDR3 contains 14 residues. V was cut by 6 bases and J by 0 bases, with 12 bases left in between. CDR3 nucleotide sequence: TGTGCCAGCAGTCTAGTGGCTAGCTCCTACGAGCAGTACGTC. It yields the protein CASSLVASSYEQYV.

The gene calls are TRBV4-1 and TRBJ1-6; D perhaps matches TRBD1 (6 bases). Germline CDR1 MGHRA, CDR2 YSYEKL. The CDR3 sequence is 15 residues long. V lost 1 base and J lost 6, with 10 bases in between. The CDR3 protein is CASSQGPGANSPLHF. Written as DNA, the CDR3 is TGCGCCAGCAGCCAAGGCCCAGGGGCTAATTCACCCCTCCACTTT.

This clonotype was counted many times. The chain uses TRBV7-8 and TRBJ2-5; D is unresolved. The V gene lost 5 bases and the J gene lost 5 bases, with 9 bases spanning the gap. CDR1 and CDR2 from the germline V gene are SGHVS and FQNEAQ. The CDR3 covers 12 residues. CDR3 protein: CASSLGAETQYF. The DNA of the CDR3 is TGTGCCAGCAGCCTAGGAGCGGAGACCCAGTACTTC. The variable domain in full, with the rest retrieved from reference TRBV7-8 and TRBJ2-5, is GAGVSQSPRYKVAKRGQDVALRCDPISGHVSLFWYQQALGQGPEFLTYFQNEAQLDKSGLPSDRFFAERPEGSVSTLKIQRTQQEDSAVYLCASSLGAETQYFGPGTRLLVL.

The chain recombines TRBV6-1 with TRBJ1-1; the D is unclear. Germline V lookup: CDR1 MNHNS, CDR2 SASEGT. This CDR3 region has 14 residues. V gave up 5 bases and J gave up 5 bases, with 15 bases separating them. Here the CDR3 reads CASSNEGMRTEAFF. The CDR3 coding sequence is TGTGCCAGCAGTAATGAGGGTATGAGGACTGAAGCTTTCTTT.

This clonotype was counted at least ten times. The chain links TRBV4-2 to TRBJ2-3; TRBD1 matches 7 bases. CDR1 and CDR2 (germline): LGHNA, YNFKEQ. The CDR3 totals 15 residues. J was trimmed by 0 bases and V by 3 bases; bases with no gene match: 3. The CDR3 here is CASSQGTASTDTQYF. CDR3 in DNA: TGTGCCAGCAGCCAGGGGACAGCTAGCACAGATACGCAGTATTTT.

This CDR3 reads CALSFPDRASYSGANVLTF. CDR3 DNA sequence: TGTGCCCTCAGTTTTCCGGACAGGGCTTCTTACTCTGGGGCCAACGTCCTGACTTTC. V usage is TRBV12-3 or TRBV12-4 and J usage is TRBJ2-6; TRBD1 matches 8 bases. V was clipped by 11 bases and J by 0 bases; unmatched bases: 18. The CDR3 spans 19 residues.